Reported below is one T cell receptor (beta chain). The antigen remains unidentified. CDR1 is MNHEY and CDR2 is SVGEGT in the germline V gene. V was trimmed by 6 bases and J by 6 bases, leaving 13 bases between them. CDR3 length equals 13 residues. MiXCR was run by TCRdb on the 5' RACE reads, yielding one entry per CDR3 protein. The sample lists 100,000 to 150,000 distinct CDR3 sequences; 16% were seen once. The data were obtained in a study of T-cell memory formation after mild COVID-19. Overall study results and limits: Mainly in CM and EM were contracting CD4+ clones; CD8+ were in EMRA.

Sequences were obtained from PBMCs or a T cell subset sorted from them (not recorded which). The TCR originated in an adult woman who had mild COVID-19 (a few samples of this study predate the infection). Cell type and time point are not known. V usage is TRBV6-2 or TRBV6-3 and J usage is TRBJ2-3; D might be TRBD1 (6 bases). Written as DNA, the CDR3 is TGTGCCAGCAGGCACGGGACACCTGATACGCAGTATTTT. Amino acid sequence: CASRHGTPDTQYF.